These 30 T cell receptor beta chains came from one sample sequenced in a study of CD8+ T cells in alopecia areata. Extracted RNA was reverse transcribed, and the resulting cDNA served as sequencing template. The data were produced by immunoSEQ multiplex PCR, yet TCRdb's version contains in-frame clones alone and is incomplete. The sample includes 2,000 or so clones, none of them occurring once. Source material: lesional skin. These receptors were obtained from a C3H/HeJ mouse with alopecia areata. The strain bears MHC haplotype H2-k.

This clone was detected a few times. The gene names here belong to mouse. The chain's CDR3 is CASSETGATEVFF. Incomplete CDR3 DNA: TGTGCCAGCAGTGAAACAGGGGCCACA. This chain connects TRBV13-3 to TRBJ1-1; 7 bases fit TRBD1. The CDR3 end lies 4 residues beyond the end of the read and is filled in from the germline J gene. V gave up 2 bases and J gave up 4 bases; unmatched junction bases: 2. Germline loops: CDR1 NNHDY, CDR2 SYVADS. The length of the CDR3 is 13 residues.

This clone has just a few counts. Gene and germline names: mouse. The read ends 4 residues shy of where the CDR3 ends; the end is completed using the germline J gene. This chain uses TRBV2 with TRBJ2-7; 9 nucleotides match TRBD2. CDR1 is LGHNA, CDR2 YSYQKL, per germline. CDR3 length: 15 residues. The V gene end was trimmed by 1 base and the J gene end by 3 bases; junction bases not matched to a gene: 4. The CDR3 loop is CASSQVGGARYEQYF. The DNA read from the CDR3 is TGTGCCAGCAGCCAAGTTGGGGGGGCACGCTAT.

This clone was observed at least ten times. The listed genes are named as in mouse. The CDR3 end falls 4 residues outside the read, so it is completed with the germline J gene. The chain recombines TRBV13-3 with TRBJ2-3, with D possibly being TRBD1 (5 bases). This CDR3 region has 14 residues. The ends were cut back, 0 bases at V and 2 bases at J, with 7 bases in the middle. Germline lookup yields CDR1 NNHDY and CDR2 SYVADS. The CDR3 is CASSDEGFAETLYF. Partial CDR3 DNA: TGTGCCAGCAGTGATGAGGGGTTTGCAGAA.

This clone was observed a few times. The germline and genes are mouse ones. The read ends 4 residues shy of where the CDR3 ends; the end is completed using the germline J gene. The chain joins TRBV13-2 to TRBJ2-5; D is possibly TRBD2 (7 bases). Trimming shortened V by 3 bases and J by 0 bases, and 14 bases separated the two germline ends. The CDR3 contains 16 residues. In germline, CDR1 is NNHNN, CDR2 SYGAGS (reference sequence). The CDR3 loop is CASGGEGGDNQDTQYF. The part of the CDR3 DNA that was read is TGTGCCAGCGGTGGGGAGGGGGGGGATAACCAAGAC.

This clone came up many times. The gene names here belong to mouse. The observed sequence ends 4 residues before the CDR3 terminus, with the missing tail filled in from the germline J gene. The chain has TRBV13-2 and TRBJ2-1, with 8 bases lining up with TRBD2. This CDR3 has 14 amino acids. Germline V gene lookup returns CDR1 NNHNN and CDR2 SYGAGS (reference sequence). V trimming: 2 bases; J trimming: 4 bases; junction bases outside the gene matches: 2. The CDR3 spells CASGEAGGYAEQFF. Partial CDR3 DNA: TGTGCCAGCGGTGAAGCTGGGGGGTATGCT.

By sample share, this clone is medium-sized. The gene names here belong to mouse. The read ends 4 residues before the CDR3 terminus; that terminus is restored from the germline J gene. This chain connects TRBV1 to TRBJ2-2; unclear D gene. CDR3 length: 15 amino acids. CDR1 NSQYPW and CDR2 LRSPGD come from the germline V gene (reference sequence). V lost 0 bases and J lost 0, with 5 bases in between. Incomplete CDR3 DNA: TGCACCTGCAGTGCAGATCCAGCAAACACCGGG. Its translation is CTCSADPANTG. The CDR3 reads in full as CTCSADPANTGQLYF.

This clone was observed at least ten times. Genes and germline come from the mouse. Sequencing ends 4 residues short of the CDR3 end; the germline J gene provides the rest. The chain recombines TRBV5 with TRBJ1-1; tentatively, D is TRBD1 (5 bases). V shed 0 bases and J shed 3 bases, with 8 bases lying between them. From germline, CDR1 is LGHNA and CDR2 YNLKQL (reference sequence). This CDR3 has 14 amino acids. The CDR3 bases that were read are TGTGCCAGCAGCCAAGACAGGGCAGACACA. Protein sequence: CASSQDRADT. The whole CDR3 protein is CASSQDRADTEVFF.

This clone has ten or more counts. Genes and germline are mouse. The read ends 4 residues shy of where the CDR3 ends; the end is completed using the germline J gene. The V gene is TRBV13-2, the J gene TRBJ2-7, with D perhaps TRBD2 (7 bases). The V gene's germline CDR1 is NNHNN and CDR2 SYGAGS (reference sequence). The CDR3 runs to 13 residues. CDR3 region: CASGERGANEQYF. Partial CDR3 DNA: TGTGCCAGCGGTGAAAGGGGGGCCAAT.

At least ten counts were recorded for this clone. The listed genes are named as in mouse. The observed sequence ends 4 residues before the CDR3 terminus, with the missing tail filled in from the germline J gene. V usage is TRBV13-2 and J usage is TRBJ1-4, with 10 bases fitting TRBD1. This CDR3 region has 14 residues. Germline lookup yields CDR1 NNHNN and CDR2 SYGAGS (reference sequence). CDR3 sequence reads: CASGDRDRGERLFF. The sequenced part of the CDR3 DNA is TGTGCCAGCGGTGACCGGGACAGGGGCGAA.

By share of the sample, this clone is medium-sized. The gene symbols are mouse symbols. The CDR3 loop is CTCSADGGGWDSDYTF. Incomplete CDR3 DNA: TGCACCTGCAGTGCAGATGGGGGGGGCTGGGACTCC. The V and J genes are TRBV1 and TRBJ1-2; the D gene is possibly TRBD1 (6 bases). Read data end 4 residues before the CDR3 end; the end is taken from the germline J gene. Germline-derived CDR1 and CDR2 are NSQYPW and LRSPGD (reference sequence). V was clipped by 0 bases and J by 3 bases, with 14 bases between them. The CDR3 sequence is 16 residues long.

There are many counts of this clone. Gene names and germline refer to mouse. Read coverage stops 4 residues before the CDR3 terminus; the germline J gene supplies the remainder. The chain carries TRBV1 and TRBJ1-2; 11 positions agree with TRBD1. Germline lookup yields CDR1 NSQYPW and CDR2 LRSPGD (reference sequence). The CDR3 extends over 17 amino acids. V dropped 0 bases and J dropped 0; count of bases not matched to a gene: 3. The CDR3 DNA, read in part, is TGCACCTGCAGTGCAGATCCGGGACAGGGGGCAAACTCC. Its translation is CTCSADPGQGANS. The CDR3 reads in full as CTCSADPGQGANSDYTF.

By share of the sample, this clone is medium-sized. Mouse gene names and germline throughout. The read finishes 4 residues shy of the CDR3 end, and the germline J gene is used to complete it. The J gene is TRBJ2-1, the V gene TRBV1, with 11 bases that match TRBD2. The CDR3 length is 16 residues. Germline V gene sequence: CDR1 NSQYPW, CDR2 LRSPGD (reference sequence). V shed 4 bases and J 1 base; nucleotides not matched to a gene: 3. The CDR3 DNA, read in part, is TGCACCTGCAGTGGAAGACTGGGGGGGAACTATGCT. Translating gives CTCSGRLGGNYA. The CDR3, in full, reads CTCSGRLGGNYAEQFF. Using reference TRBV1 and TRBJ2-1 for the parts outside the CDR3, the full variable domain is VTLLEQNPRWRLVPRGQAVNLRCILKNSQYPWMSWYQQDLQKQLQWLFTLRSPGDKEVKSLPGADYLATRVTDTELRLQVANMSQGRTLYCTCSGRLGGNYAEQFFGPGTRLTVL.

With respect to this clone: Gene names denote mouse genes. Read data end 4 residues before the CDR3 end; the end is taken from the germline J gene. V and J are TRBV13-3 and TRBJ1-2; 10 bases align to TRBD1. Germline values: CDR1 NNHDY, CDR2 SYVADS. CDR3 length: 13 residues. The chain's CDR3 is CASRTGGGSDYTF. Partial CDR3 DNA: TGTGCCAGCAGGACAGGGGGCGGTTCC.

This clone was seen at least ten times. One junction end disagrees with the germline gene, perhaps due to a read error. Genes and germline come from the mouse. The read gets to within 4 residues of the CDR3 end, and the germline J gene fills in the rest. V and J are TRBV19 and TRBJ2-1; D not resolved. This CDR3 spans 11 amino acids. From germline, CDR1 is FNHDT and CDR2 SITEND (reference sequence). The CDR3 bases that were read are TGTGCCAGCAGTAACAATGCT. It encodes CASSNNA. The complete CDR3 protein is CASSNNAEQFF.

This clone was seen at least ten times. The germline and genes are mouse ones. The read ends 4 residues shy of where the CDR3 ends; the end is completed using the germline J gene. The gene calls are TRBV16 and TRBJ2-4; 9 positions agree with TRBD2. Germline assignment: CDR1 SGHSA and CDR2 FRNQAP. V trimming: 0 bases; J trimming: 0 bases; junction bases outside the gene matches: 4. This CDR3 comprises 17 residues. The CDR3 protein is CASSLDRLGVSQNTLYF. CDR3 bases read: TGTGCAAGCAGCTTAGATCGACTGGGGGTTAGTCAAAAC.

By sample share, this clone is medium-sized. The translated DNA and TCRdb's protein are not identical at residue 11; the protein here was translated from the DNA. Mouse germline and gene names are used. The CDR3 goes on 3 residues after the read ends, and that part is filled in from the germline J gene. The rearrangement links TRBV19 to TRBJ1-3; 7 nucleotides agree with TRBD1. V gave up 6 bases and J gave up 0 bases; unmatched junction bases: 3. Germline CDR1 FNHDT, CDR2 SITEND (reference sequence). CDR3 length: 14 amino acids. Partial CDR3 DNA: TGTGCCAGCAACAGGGGAGTTTCTGGAAATACG. Encoded protein: CASNRGVSGNT. The CDR3 reads in full as CASNRGVSGNTLYF.

This clone was seen repeatedly, ten times or more. Gene names are the mouse ones. The CDR3 end falls 4 residues outside the read, so it is completed with the germline J gene. The chain couples TRBV5 to TRBJ2-5, with 9 bases aligning to TRBD1. V was pared by 4 bases and J by 2 bases, with 1 base of the junction left unmatched. The CDR3 is made up of 14 amino acids. Germline CDR1 LGHNA, CDR2 YNLKQL (reference sequence). CDR3 amino acids: CASSPGQGQDTQYF. The part of the CDR3 DNA that was read is TGTGCCAGCAGCCCGGGACAGGGCCAAGAC.

About this clone: Genes here carry mouse names. The read terminates 4 residues ahead of where the CDR3 ends, so the germline J gene completes it. J is TRBJ2-1 and V is TRBV30; 7 bases align to TRBD1. CDR3 length: 14 amino acids. Germline values: CDR1 SQVVS, CDR2 ANEGSEA. J gave up 0 bases and V 2 bases, and 1 base lay outside the gene matches. CDR3: CSSRRDSNYAEQFF. The sequenced part of the CDR3 DNA is TGTAGTTCTAGAAGGGACAGTAACTATGCT.

In its sample, this clone was seen many times. Genes here carry mouse names. The missing CDR3 end, 4 residues past where the read stops, is filled in from the germline J gene. The chain has TRBV13-1 and TRBJ1-1; unclear D gene. CDR1 is NSHNY, CDR2 SYGAGN, per germline. CDR3 size: 12 residues. CDR3 DNA, as far as it was read: TGTGCCAGCAGTGACTGGGGAGGA. Translated, it gives CASSDWGG. The full CDR3 protein reads CASSDWGGEVFF.

This clone was counted ten times or more. Gene names are the mouse ones. The read terminates 4 residues ahead of where the CDR3 ends, so the germline J gene completes it. The genes are TRBV14 and TRBJ2-5; 7 bases are a match to TRBD1. The germline V gene has CDR1 SGHDT and CDR2 FRDEAV. The CDR3 is 14 amino acids. This chain's CDR3 is CASSFGDRKDTQYF. CDR3 DNA (partial): TGTGCCAGCAGTTTTGGGGACAGAAAAGAC.

By sample fraction, this clone is large (0.1 to 1%). The genes are named according to mouse. Read sequence stops 4 residues before the CDR3 end, and the germline J gene provides the missing end. Other DNA sequences from this sample encode an identical CDR3 as well. The J gene is TRBJ1-2, the V gene TRBV13-1; D is perhaps TRBD1 (6 bases). Germline V gene data show CDR1 as NSHNY and CDR2 as SYGAGN. CDR3 length equals 14 residues. The CDR3 is CASSEGLGGRDYTF. CDR3 bases read: TGTGCCAGCAGTGAGGGACTGGGGGGGCGC.

This clone was seen many times. Mouse germline and gene names are used. The read falls 4 residues short of the CDR3 end, and the missing part is taken from the germline J gene. This chain links TRBV13-2 with TRBJ1-4; the D gene is possibly TRBD1 (6 bases). The germline V and J ends were trimmed by 10 bases and 5 bases, with 9 bases remaining between them. The germline V gene has CDR1 NNHNN and CDR2 SYGAGS (reference sequence). The CDR3 has 11 residues. The CDR3 sequence: CAVGQNERLFF. The sequenced CDR3 bases are TGTGCCGTGGGACAAAACGAA.

At least ten counts were recorded for this clone. Mouse gene names apply. The read halts 4 residues ahead of the CDR3 end, with the missing end drawn from the germline J gene. The chain combines TRBV14 with TRBJ2-7; 8 positions match TRBD1. The CDR3 is made up of 15 amino acids. From germline, CDR1 is SGHDT and CDR2 FRDEAV. Trimming cost V 4 bases and J 0 bases; bases outside gene matches: 6. CDR3 protein: CASSIGTGGSYEQYF. CDR3 DNA, as far as it was read: TGTGCCAGCAGTATCGGGACAGGCGGCTCCTAT.

This clone is labeled as large (0.1 to 1%). The listed genes are named as in mouse. The read gets to within 4 residues of the CDR3 end, and the germline J gene fills in the rest. Other DNA sequences in the same sample also yield this CDR3. The chain links TRBV13-3 to TRBJ2-7; 9 bases line up with TRBD1. Germline V CDR1 and CDR2: NNHDY, SYVADS. This CDR3 spans 12 amino acids. The part of the CDR3 DNA that was read is TGTGCCAGCAGGACAGGGGGGTAT. It codes for CASRTGGY. The complete CDR3 sequence is CASRTGGYEQYF.

By frequency in the sample, this clone is medium-sized. The database protein in TCRdb disagrees with the DNA translation at residue 11; the sequence shown here was translated from the DNA. Mouse germline and gene names are used. The read ends 3 residues before the CDR3 terminus; that terminus is restored from the germline J gene. The chain links TRBV29 to TRBJ1-3, with 8 bases that match TRBD1. The germline V gene encodes CDR1 MSHET and CDR2 SYDVDS. This CDR3 spans 14 amino acids. Unmatched junction bases numbered 0, after V lost 2 bases and J lost 3 bases. The CDR3 is CASSLGTGGNTLYF. Partial CDR3 DNA: TGTGCTAGCAGTTTAGGGACAGGTGGAAATACG.

At least ten counts were recorded for this clone. Here the gene names and germline are mouse. The read is 4 residues too short to cover the CDR3 end, so that end is filled in from the germline J gene. This sequence joins TRBV1 and TRBJ1-4, with 9 bases lining up with TRBD1. This CDR3 comprises 15 residues. Germline lookup yields CDR1 NSQYPW and CDR2 LRSPGD (reference sequence). The V segment lost 3 bases and the J segment 5 bases; nucleotides outside the gene matches: 4. Here the CDR3 reads CTCSAGTGRNERLFF. CDR3 DNA (partial): TGCACCTGCAGTGCCGGGACAGGGAGAAACGAA.

This clone appeared many times. Each gene name is a mouse one. The read comes to an end 4 residues before the CDR3 does, leaving the germline J gene to fill in the end. V is TRBV13-3 and J is TRBJ2-5; TRBD2 is a possible D gene (6 bases). V lost 1 base and J lost 2, with 8 bases in between. CDR1 is NNHDY, CDR2 SYVADS, per germline. This CDR3 is built from 14 residues. The CDR3 sequence is CASSDRGVQDTQYF. The CDR3 DNA, read in part, is TGTGCCAGCAGTGATCGGGGGGTCCAAGAC.

This clone was picked up many times. Mouse gene names apply. The missing CDR3 end, 4 residues past where the read stops, is filled in from the germline J gene. The genes are TRBV1 and TRBJ2-5; 10 positions agree with TRBD2. J lost 2 bases, V lost 0 bases, and 2 bases had no gene match. The CDR3 has 16 residues. Germline lookup yields CDR1 NSQYPW and CDR2 LRSPGD (reference sequence). CDR3 DNA (partial): TGCACCTGCAGTGCAGATCTGGGGGGGCGCCAAGAC. Translating gives CTCSADLGGRQD. The entire CDR3 is CTCSADLGGRQDTQYF.

Sample share makes this clone hyperexpanded. Mouse gene names and germline throughout. The observed sequence ends 4 residues before the CDR3 terminus, with the missing tail filled in from the germline J gene. This sequence joins TRBV14 and TRBJ1-4; 9 nucleotides align to TRBD1. The V gene's germline CDR1 is SGHDT and CDR2 FRDEAV. The V and J ends lost 5 bases and 4 bases, in that order; junction bases with no gene match: 9. There are 16 residues in the CDR3. The part of the CDR3 DNA that was read is TGTGCCAGCAGCCGAACGACAGGGGGTTTCAACGAA. Amino acid sequence: CASSRTTGGFNE. The CDR3 in its entirety is CASSRTTGGFNERLFF. Full variable domain (missing parts from reference TRBV14 and TRBJ1-4): EAGVTQSPRYAVLQEGQAVSFWCDPISGHDTLYWYQQPRDQGPQLLVYFRDEAVIDNSQLPSDRFSAVRPKGTNSTLKIQSAKQGDTATYLCASSRTTGGFNERLFFGHGTKLSVL.

This clone was recorded many times. Gene names follow the mouse nomenclature. From the germline J gene comes the end of the CDR3, since the read stops 4 residues before it. This chain connects TRBV5 to TRBJ2-5, with 7 bases aligning to TRBD1. Germline V gene data show CDR1 as LGHNA and CDR2 as YNLKQL (reference sequence). The CDR3 loop spans 14 amino acids. This CDR3 is CASSQLGQKDTQYF. CDR3 bases read: TGTGCCAGCAGCCAATTGGGACAGAAAGAC.